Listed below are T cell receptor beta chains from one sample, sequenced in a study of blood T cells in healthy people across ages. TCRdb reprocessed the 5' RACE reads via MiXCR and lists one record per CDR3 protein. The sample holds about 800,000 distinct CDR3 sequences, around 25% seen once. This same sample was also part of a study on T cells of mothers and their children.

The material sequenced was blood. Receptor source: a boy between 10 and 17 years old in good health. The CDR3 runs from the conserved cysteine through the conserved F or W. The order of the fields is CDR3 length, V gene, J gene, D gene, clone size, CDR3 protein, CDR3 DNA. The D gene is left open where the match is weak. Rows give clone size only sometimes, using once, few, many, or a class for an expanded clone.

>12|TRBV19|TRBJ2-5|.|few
CASSTGLETQYF
TGTGCCAGTAGTACGGGGCTCGAGACCCAGTACTTC
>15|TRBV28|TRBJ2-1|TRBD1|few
CASSSPDRAGAEQFF
TGTGCCAGCAGTTCCCCGGACAGGGCCGGAGCTGAGCAGTTCTTC
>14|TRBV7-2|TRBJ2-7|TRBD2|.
CASSPIAGVYEQYF
TGTGCCAGCAGCCCCATAGCGGGAGTCTACGAGCAGTACTTC
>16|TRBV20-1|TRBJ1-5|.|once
CSARDGGGGSNQPQHF
TGCAGTGCTAGAGATGGGGGGGGCGGGAGCAATCAGCCCCAGCATTTT
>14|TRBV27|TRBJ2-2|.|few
CASSSDRKTGELFF
TGTGCCAGCAGTTCCGACAGAAAGACCGGGGAGCTGTTTTTT
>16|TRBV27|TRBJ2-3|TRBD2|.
CASSSPSGKRTDTQYF
TGTGCCAGCAGTTCTCCGAGCGGGAAACGCACAGATACGCAGTATTTT
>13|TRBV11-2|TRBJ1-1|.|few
CASSEQGYTEAFF
TGTGCCAGCAGCGAACAGGGATACACTGAAGCTTTCTTT
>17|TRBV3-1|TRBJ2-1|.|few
CASSPPGTLTKGNEQFF
TGTGCCAGCAGCCCGCCTGGGACACTTACAAAGGGCAATGAGCAGTTCTTC
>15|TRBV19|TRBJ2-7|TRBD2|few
CASSSGLAAPYEQYF
TGTGCCAGTAGTTCTGGACTAGCGGCACCCTACGAGCAGTACTTC
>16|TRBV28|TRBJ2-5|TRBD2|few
CASSFTPGLVKETQYF
TGTGCCAGCAGCTTCACCCCGGGACTAGTAAAAGAGACCCAGTACTTC
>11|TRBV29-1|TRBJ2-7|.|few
CGVRGFNEQYF
TGCGGCGTTCGTGGGTTCAACGAGCAGTACTTC
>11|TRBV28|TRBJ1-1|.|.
CASSRQTEAFF
TGTGCCAGCAGTCGTCAGACTGAAGCTTTCTTT
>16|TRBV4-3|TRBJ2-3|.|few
CASSQDGGGSTDTQYF
TGCGCCAGCAGCCAAGATGGCGGTGGCTCAACAGATACGCAGTATTTT
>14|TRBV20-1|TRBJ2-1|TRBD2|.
CSARGVAGVPEQFF
TGCAGTGCTAGAGGGGTAGCGGGAGTCCCTGAGCAGTTCTTC
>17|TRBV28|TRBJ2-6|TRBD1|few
CASSSGQGNSGASVLTF
TGTGCCAGCAGTTCGGGACAGGGAAACTCTGGGGCCAGCGTCCTGACTTTC
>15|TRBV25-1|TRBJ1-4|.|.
CASSESGQSNEKLFF
TGTGCCAGCAGTGAAAGTGGGCAGAGTAATGAAAAACTGTTTTTT